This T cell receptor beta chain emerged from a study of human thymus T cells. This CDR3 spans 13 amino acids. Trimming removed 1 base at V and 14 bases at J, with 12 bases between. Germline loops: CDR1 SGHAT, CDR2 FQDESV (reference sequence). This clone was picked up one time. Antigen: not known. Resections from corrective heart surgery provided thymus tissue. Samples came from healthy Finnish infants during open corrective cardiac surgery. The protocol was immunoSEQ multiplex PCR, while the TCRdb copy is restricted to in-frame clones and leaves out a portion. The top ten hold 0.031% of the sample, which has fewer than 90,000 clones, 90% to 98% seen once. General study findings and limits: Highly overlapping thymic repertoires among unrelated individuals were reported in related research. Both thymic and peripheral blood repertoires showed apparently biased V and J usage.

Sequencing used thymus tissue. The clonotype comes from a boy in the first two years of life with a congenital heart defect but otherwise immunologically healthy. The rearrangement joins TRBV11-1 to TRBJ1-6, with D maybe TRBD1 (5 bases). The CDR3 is CASSLVSGTALHF. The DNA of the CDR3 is TGTGCCAGCAGCTTAGTGTCCGGGACCGCCCTCCACTTT.